Below, 25 T cell receptor beta chains from the same sample are listed, as sequenced in a study of T cell responses to AZD1222 COVID-19 vaccine. Sequencing used immunoSEQ multiplex PCR; TCRdb keeps in-frame clones, though not all of them. The sample records some 140,000 clones, roughly 92% being singletons. The source material was peripheral blood, sampled on day 0 of AZD1222 vaccination. These receptors originate from an adult in good health.

The rearrangement joins TRBV4-1 to TRBJ1-1; TRBD1 is a possible D gene (6 bases). The CDR3 sequence is 16 residues long. V gave up 4 bases and J gave up 10 bases, with 25 bases separating them. The germline V gene encodes CDR1 MGHRA and CDR2 YSYEKL. This CDR3 reads CASSRSGAGRSLRAFF. The CDR3 DNA reads TGCGCCAGCAGCCGTTCGGGGGCGGGGCGCTCTCTGAGAGCTTTCTTT.

The rearrangement joins TRBV19 to TRBJ2-5; perhaps TRBD2 as D (6 bases). V was cut by 6 bases and J by 7 bases, with 24 bases left in between. The CDR3 totals 16 residues. Germline lookup yields CDR1 LNHDA and CDR2 SQIVND (reference sequence). The CDR3 sequence: CASSPQRGSGGGTQYF. The CDR3 nucleotides read TGTGCCAGTAGCCCCCAGAGGGGTAGCGGTGGGGGGACCCAGTACTTC.

This rearrangement joins TRBV6-1 to TRBJ2-7; TRBD1 or TRBD2 may be the D gene (6 bases each). The CDR3 is 15 residues long. From germline, CDR1 is MNHNS and CDR2 SASEGT. Trimming pared 2 bases from V and 6 bases from J, leaving 17 bases between. CDR3 residues: CASSEWSGGGREQYF. In DNA, the CDR3 is TGTGCCAGCAGTGAATGGTCCGGGGGCGGTCGCGAGCAGTACTTC.

The chain combines TRBV5-1 with TRBJ2-2; 12 bases align to TRBD2. Germline CDR1 SGHRS, CDR2 YFSETQ. CDR3 length: 19 amino acids. After removal of 0 bases from V and 1 base from J, the junction contained 7 bases not matched to a gene. For the CDR3, the DNA is TGCGCCAGCAGCTTGGCCCTGACTAGCGGGGGCGAGAACACCGGGGAGCTGTTTTTT. Amino acid sequence: CASSLALTSGGENTGELFF.

V usage is TRBV30 and J usage is TRBJ1-2; TRBD1 agrees at 10 bases. CDR1 is GTSNPN, CDR2 SVGIG, per germline (reference sequence). This CDR3 spans 20 amino acids. J was trimmed by 4 bases and V by 0 bases; bases with no gene match: 20. CDR3 residues: CAWSVLTSGQGFSPSYGYTF. CDR3 bases: TGTGCCTGGAGTGTACTCACCTCGGGACAGGGGTTTTCCCCTAGCTATGGCTACACCTTC. The whole variable domain, filled in from reference TRBV30 and TRBJ1-2, reads SQTIHQWPATLVQPVGSPLSLECTVEGTSNPNLYWYRQAAGRGLQLLFYSVGIGQISSEVPQNLSASRPQDRQFILSSKKLLLSDSGFYLCAWSVLTSGQGFSPSYGYTFGSGTRLTVV.

The chain uses TRBV10-3 and TRBJ2-7, with a tentative D call TRBD1 (5 bases). This CDR3 has 11 residues. Germline CDR1 reads ENHRY; CDR2 reads SYGVKD. V shed 3 bases and J shed 5 bases, with 5 bases lying between them. CDR3 protein: CAISDRDEQYF. DNA of the CDR3: TGTGCCATCAGTGACAGGGACGAGCAGTACTTC.

The V gene is TRBV15, the J gene TRBJ1-3; maybe TRBD1 (6 bases). The CDR3 spans 18 residues. Trimming left V 3 bases short and J 1 base short, with 19 bases between. Germline V gene data show CDR1 as LNHNV and CDR2 as YYDKDF (reference sequence). The CDR3 DNA reads TGTGCCACCAGCAGTTCCAGGGGCTTAATCAATTCTGGAAACACCATATATTTT. Its translation: CATSSSRGLINSGNTIYF.

The rearrangement joins TRBV28 to TRBJ1-5; no reliable D call. The germline V gene encodes CDR1 MDHEN and CDR2 SYDVKM. This CDR3 comprises 14 residues. V was pared by 3 bases and J by 6 bases, with 12 bases between. CDR3 nucleotide sequence: TGTGCCAGCAGTTTTGCGGGTGGAGTTCAGCCCCAGCATTTT. It yields the protein CASSFAGGVQPQHF.

The rearrangement uses TRBV18 and TRBJ1-4, with TRBD1 matching 11 bases. The germline V gene encodes CDR1 KGHSH and CDR2 LQKENI. This CDR3 comprises 14 residues. The trim removed 5 bases at V and 6 bases at J, leaving 2 bases unmatched. Here the CDR3 DNA reads TGTGCCAGCTCAAGGGGACAGGGGGATGAAAAACTGTTTTTT. Its translation is CASSRGQGDEKLFF.

The CDR3 here is CASSPRQGLDTEAFF. The CDR3 DNA reads TGTGCCAGTAGTCCGAGACAGGGGTTAGACACTGAAGCTTTCTTT. The chain has TRBV19 and TRBJ1-1; 8 bases line up with TRBD1. CDR1 is LNHDA and CDR2 is SQIVND in the germline V gene (reference sequence). CDR3 size: 15 residues. The V and J ends lost 5 bases and 3 bases, in that order; junction bases with no gene match: 8.

The chain couples TRBV11-2 to TRBJ2-3; 12 nucleotides align to TRBD2. Per germline, CDR1 SGHAT and CDR2 FQNNGV. V lost 1 base, J lost 6 bases, and 5 bases stayed unmatched. This CDR3 is built from 16 residues. CDR3: CASSLVSSGGADTQYF. CDR3 nucleotides: TGTGCCAGCAGCTTAGTGTCTAGCGGGGGGGCCGATACGCAGTATTTT.

The V gene is TRBV4-1, the J gene TRBJ2-4; D gene uncertain. The CDR3 is 15 amino acids. CDR1 and CDR2 from the germline V gene are MGHRA and YSYEKL. V shed 5 bases and J shed 0 bases, with 11 bases lying between them. CDR3 amino acids: CASSLRTLAKNIQYF. The CDR3 nucleotides read TGCGCCAGCAGCTTAAGAACCCTAGCCAAAAACATTCAGTACTTC.

The sample holds one count of this clone. The gene calls are TRBV20-1 and TRBJ1-4, with a possible D match to TRBD1 (6 bases). CDR3 length: 11 residues. In germline, CDR1 is DFQATT, CDR2 SNEGSKA (reference sequence). Trimming removed 7 bases from V and 8 bases from J, with 11 bases in between. The CDR3 DNA follows: TGCAGTGTGAGGGGGGCGGAAAAACTGTTTTTT. Protein: CSVRGAEKLFF.

This clone was counted once. V usage is TRBV6-5 and J usage is TRBJ2-6, with 7 bases matching TRBD1. V lost 6 bases to trimming and J lost 2 bases; unmatched junction nucleotides: 4. CDR3 length: 15 residues. Looked up from germline, CDR1 is MNHEY and CDR2 is SVGAGI. CDR3 DNA sequence: TGTGCCAGCAGCAAACAGGGGACTGGGGCCAACGTCCTGACTTTC. Amino acids: CASSKQGTGANVLTF.

This chain uses TRBV7-3 with TRBJ2-1, with D perhaps matching TRBD1 or TRBD2 (6 bases each). The V and J ends lost 3 bases and 10 bases respectively, with 19 bases between them. The germline CDR1 and CDR2 sequences are SGHTA and FQGTGA. The CDR3 has 15 residues. CDR3 in amino acids: CASSFRGGSPREQFF. CDR3 DNA sequence: TGTGCCAGCAGCTTTCGAGGGGGGTCCCCTAGAGAGCAGTTCTTC.

The chain links TRBV18 to TRBJ1-1; D gene unclear. This CDR3 has 14 residues. The V gene lost 0 bases and the J gene lost 8 bases, with 13 bases spanning the gap. Germline lookup yields CDR1 KGHSH and CDR2 LQKENI. CDR3 in amino acids: CASSPPRGNSEAFF. CDR3 in DNA: TGTGCCAGCTCACCACCGCGGGGTAACTCAGAAGCTTTCTTT.

The chain employs TRBV6-5 and TRBJ1-1, with TRBD1 matching 9 bases. The CDR3 consists of 13 residues. Unmatched junction bases numbered 2, after V lost 5 bases and J lost 4 bases. Germline V gene data show CDR1 as MNHEY and CDR2 as SVGAGI. For the CDR3, the DNA is TGTGCCAGCAGTCAGACAGGGGGCACTGAAGCTTTCTTT. Translating gives CASSQTGGTEAFF.

V and J are TRBV21-1 and TRBJ1-1. TRBV21-1 constitutes a pseudogene. The CDR3 length is 17 residues. The CDR3, as DNA: TGTGCCAGCAGCCAGCGGGGGGGGCGAAAGTTTCGGACTGAAGCTTTCTTT. It yields the protein CASSQRGGRKFRTEAFF.

This chain joins TRBV5-1 and TRBJ2-7; no definite D call. CDR3 size: 15 residues. V dropped 0 bases and J dropped 7 bases, with 17 bases sitting between them. Germline CDR1 reads SGHRS; CDR2 reads YFSETQ. DNA of the CDR3: TGCGCCAGCAGCTTGGTGGTTAGAAGCCCTTCGGAGCAGTACTTC. Protein sequence: CASSLVVRSPSEQYF.

This chain uses TRBV12-3 or TRBV12-4 with TRBJ1-2; TRBD1 matches 8 bases. This CDR3 is built from 13 residues. With V trimmed by 7 bases and J by 5 bases, 6 bases remained unmatched. The CDR3 coding sequence is TGTGCCAGCACCCCCGACAGGGGATATGGCTACACCTTC. This gives the protein CASTPDRGYGYTF.

The chain links TRBV15 to TRBJ1-1; perhaps TRBD1 as D (5 bases). In germline, CDR1 is LNHNV, CDR2 YYDKDF (reference sequence). V was cut by 1 base and J by 3 bases, with 9 bases left in between. The CDR3 has 14 amino acids. CDR3 DNA sequence: TGTGCCACCAGCAGAGGAGGGGAGGACACTGAAGCTTTCTTT. This gives the protein CATSRGGEDTEAFF.

The V call is TRBV2, the J call TRBJ2-7, with D possibly being TRBD1 or TRBD2 (5 bases each). This CDR3 comprises 15 residues. V shed 10 bases and J shed 3 bases, with 22 bases lying between them. Looked up from germline, CDR1 is SNHLY and CDR2 is FYNNEI. CDR3 residues: CATLKLRDRNYEQYF. The CDR3 bases are TGTGCCACCCTCAAGCTCCGGGACCGAAACTACGAGCAGTACTTC.

This sequence joins TRBV6-5 and TRBJ1-1; maybe TRBD1 (6 bases). Germline-derived CDR1 and CDR2 are MNHEY and SVGAGI. This CDR3 is 15 amino acids long. Trimming took 7 bases from V and 3 from J, leaving 18 bases between them. CDR3 in DNA: TGTGCCAGCACCCAAGGGGGAGAAGGGTACACTGAAGCTTTCTTT. Residues: CASTQGGEGYTEAFF.

This clone was counted a single time. The chain uses TRBV7-8 and TRBJ2-3; D remains ambiguous. The CDR3 length is 14 residues. Germline CDR1 SGHVS, CDR2 FQNEAQ. Trimming removed 5 bases at V and 1 base at J, with 10 bases between. The CDR3 nucleotides read TGTGCCAGCAGCCCCGGAAGGGGCACAGATACGCAGTATTTT. Its protein product is CASSPGRGTDTQYF.

J is TRBJ2-3 and V is TRBV5-8; possible D gene TRBD2, 5 bases. The V end lost 1 base, the J end lost 4 bases, and 10 bases lay between the germline ends. CDR3 size: 14 residues. Germline-derived CDR1 and CDR2 are SGHTS and YDEGEE. CDR3 amino acids: CASSLRGRADTQYF. CDR3 bases: TGTGCCAGCAGCTTGCGGGGTAGGGCAGATACGCAGTATTTT.